These T cell receptor beta chains were read from a single sample in a study of T cell repertoires in cytomegalovirus infection. TCRdb fed the reads into MiXCR, producing one record per CDR3 protein. The sample includes 680,000 or so distinct CDR3 sequences, around 32% of them seen just once. These receptors' antigens are unknown. Sequenced here: cultured PBMCs, sampled from culture after CMV antigen stimulation. The receptors derive from a human donor in good health (CMV status not recorded). Some clones in this sample may be carry-over from other donors' samples. The CDR3 runs from the conserved cysteine through the conserved F or W. Fields, in order: CDR3 protein, CDR3 DNA, J gene, clone size, D gene, V gene. The D gene is left open where the match is weak. Not every row has a clone size; where given, it reads once, few, many or a size class.

CDR3: CASSLGWSGNTIYF
DNA: TGTGCCAGCAGCTTAGGGTGGTCTGGAAACACCATATATTTT
J: TRBJ1-3
size: many
D: NA
V: TRBV7-2

CDR3: CASSLYVAATPGEQYF
DNA: TGTGCCAGCAGCTTATACGTAGCGGCAACGCCCGGCGAGCAGTACTTC
J: TRBJ2-7
size: few
D: NA
V: TRBV7-8

CDR3: CASSTRTGRGYEQYF
DNA: TGTGCCAGCAGCACCCGGACAGGGCGGGGGTACGAGCAGTACTTC
J: TRBJ2-7
size: NA
D: NA
V: TRBV7-6

CDR3: CASSPPVAREQYF
DNA: TGTGCCAGCAGCCCTCCGGTGGCTCGAGAGCAGTACTTC
J: TRBJ2-7
size: NA
D: NA
V: TRBV7-4

CDR3: CASSESDGTSGSFGEQFF
DNA: TGTGCCAGCAGTGAATCAGACGGGACTAGCGGGAGTTTCGGTGAGCAGTTCTTC
J: TRBJ2-1
size: few
D: TRBD2
V: TRBV25-1

CDR3: CASSQGDKEAFF
DNA: TGTGCCAGCTCACAGGGGGATAAGGAAGCTTTCTTT
J: TRBJ1-1
size: NA
D: NA
V: TRBV18

CDR3: CASSLRGSSVGNEQFF
DNA: TGCGCCAGCAGCCTTCGGGGGAGTTCAGTGGGCAATGAGCAGTTCTTC
J: TRBJ2-1
size: few
D: NA
V: TRBV4-1

CDR3: CASSLWREVNAEAFF
DNA: TGTGCCAGCAGTTTATGGAGGGAGGTAAACGCTGAAGCTTTCTTT
J: TRBJ1-1
size: many
D: NA
V: TRBV12-3/TRBV12-4

CDR3: CSAKVDNEQFF
DNA: TGCAGTGCTAAAGTCGACAATGAGCAGTTCTTC
J: TRBJ2-1
size: few
D: NA
V: TRBV20-1

CDR3: CASIELAGGSTDTQYF
DNA: TGTGCCAGCATCGAGCTAGCGGGGGGTAGCACAGATACGCAGTATTTT
J: TRBJ2-3
size: few
D: TRBD2
V: TRBV6-1

CDR3: CASSQDGVNQPQHF
DNA: TGTGCCAGCAGCCAAGATGGAGTCAATCAGCCCCAGCATTTT
J: TRBJ1-5
size: many
D: NA
V: TRBV4-2

CDR3: CASSSIAGGGGVINSYNEQFF
DNA: TGTGCCAGCAGCTCAATCGCTGGGGGAGGGGGCGTAATAAACTCCTACAATGAGCAGTTCTTC
J: TRBJ2-1
size: NA
D: NA
V: TRBV7-4

CDR3: CASSEGGAYYEQYF
DNA: TGTGCCAGCAGTGAGGGGGGGGCCTACTACGAGCAGTACTTC
J: TRBJ2-7
size: NA
D: NA
V: TRBV6-6

CDR3: CASSPSRTNYNEQFF
DNA: TGTGCCAGCAGCCCATCAAGGACTAATTACAATGAGCAGTTCTTC
J: TRBJ2-1
size: NA
D: NA
V: TRBV11-3

CDR3: CASRARRTDILNSPLHF
DNA: TGTGCCAGCAGGGCTCGCCGCACGGACATCCTTAATTCACCCCTCCACTTT
J: TRBJ1-6
size: NA
D: NA
V: TRBV12-3/TRBV12-4

CDR3: CASGLVHGRAQRSYNEQFF
DNA: TGTGCTAGTGGTTTGGTACACGGGAGAGCACAAAGGTCCTACAATGAGCAGTTCTTC
J: TRBJ2-1
size: NA
D: NA
V: TRBV12-5

CDR3: CASSLGNIPYEQYF
DNA: TGTGCCAGCAGCTTAGGGAATATCCCCTACGAGCAGTACTTC
J: TRBJ2-7
size: few
D: NA
V: TRBV7-2

CDR3: CASSLAELYEQYF
DNA: TGTGCCAGCAGCTTAGCCGAATTGTACGAGCAGTACTTC
J: TRBJ2-7
size: NA
D: NA
V: TRBV7-2

CDR3: CASSLVGVASYEQYF
DNA: TGTGCCAGCAGCTTAGTCGGGGTTGCCTCCTACGAGCAGTACTTC
J: TRBJ2-7
size: many
D: NA
V: TRBV7-2

CDR3: CASSLAAVSNQPQHF
DNA: TGTGCCAGCAGCTTGGCCGCAGTTAGCAATCAGCCCCAGCATTTT
J: TRBJ1-5
size: NA
D: NA
V: TRBV5-6

CDR3: CASSSGTSGRNEQFF
DNA: TGTGCCAGCAGCTCCGGGACTAGCGGGAGAAACGAGCAGTTCTTC
J: TRBJ2-1
size: NA
D: TRBD2
V: TRBV6-5

CDR3: CASSLMGPMGTQYF
DNA: TGTGCCAGCAGTTTAATGGGGCCCATGGGGACCCAGTACTTC
J: TRBJ2-5
size: once
D: NA
V: TRBV12-3/TRBV12-4

CDR3: CASRRDGTRNTIYF
DNA: TGTGCCAGCAGAAGGGACGGTACTAGAAACACCATATATTTT
J: TRBJ1-3
size: NA
D: NA
V: TRBV12-3/TRBV12-4

CDR3: CASSILNQPQHF
DNA: TGTGCCAGCAGTATACTTAATCAGCCCCAGCATTTT
J: TRBJ1-5
size: many
D: NA
V: TRBV19

CDR3: CASWRGTAQPQHF
DNA: TGTGCCAGTTGGCGGGGAACGGCGCAGCCCCAGCATTTT
J: TRBJ1-5
size: few
D: NA
V: TRBV19

CDR3: CASSLSGALRNQETQYF
DNA: TGTGCCAGCAGCTTAAGTGGGGCGCTTCGAAATCAAGAGACCCAGTACTTC
J: TRBJ2-5
size: many
D: NA
V: TRBV7-8

CDR3: CASSNDRDEQFF
DNA: TGTGCCAGCAGCAACGACAGGGATGAGCAGTTCTTC
J: TRBJ2-1
size: few
D: TRBD1
V: TRBV12-3/TRBV12-4

CDR3: CASSYSISHLRTQYF
DNA: TGTGCCAGCAGTTACTCGATTTCGCATCTCCGGACCCAGTACTTC
J: TRBJ2-5
size: few
D: NA
V: TRBV6-5

CDR3: CASGVDQGQTF
DNA: TGTGCCAGCGGGGTAGATCAGGGTCAAACTTTC
J: TRBJ2-5
size: NA
D: NA
V: TRBV6-6

CDR3: CASSIGAATGELFF
DNA: TGTGCCAGTAGTATTGGAGCGGCCACCGGGGAGCTGTTTTTT
J: TRBJ2-2
size: few
D: NA
V: TRBV19

CDR3: CSAERGYYEQYF
DNA: TGCAGTGCCGAGAGAGGGTACTACGAGCAGTACTTC
J: TRBJ2-7
size: NA
D: NA
V: TRBV20-1

CDR3: CAIKGGGEVTDTQYF
DNA: TGTGCCATCAAGGGTGGGGGAGAAGTGACAGATACGCAGTATTTT
J: TRBJ2-3
size: NA
D: NA
V: TRBV10-3

CDR3: CASSSLGQGDTIYF
DNA: TGTGCCAGCTCCAGCTTGGGGCAGGGGGACACCATATATTTT
J: TRBJ1-3
size: few
D: TRBD1
V: TRBV7-9

CDR3: CASSLSREGNIQYF
DNA: TGTGCCAGCAGCTTAAGTCGGGAGGGGAACATTCAGTACTTC
J: TRBJ2-4
size: NA
D: TRBD2
V: TRBV11-2

CDR3: CASSLRTDSNQPQHF
DNA: TGTGCCAGCAGCTTGAGGACAGATAGCAATCAGCCCCAGCATTTT
J: TRBJ1-5
size: many
D: NA
V: TRBV7-2

CDR3: CASGASGSRGYTF
DNA: TGTGCTAGTGGAGCCTCAGGGTCTCGTGGCTACACCTTC
J: TRBJ1-2
size: NA
D: NA
V: TRBV12-5

CDR3: CASSQGAGDRTEAFF
DNA: TGCGCCAGCAGCCAAGGGGCCGGGGATAGGACTGAAGCTTTCTTT
J: TRBJ1-1
size: NA
D: NA
V: TRBV4-1

CDR3: CASTPRGVNTEAFF
DNA: TGTGCCAGTACTCCGAGGGGGGTCAACACTGAAGCTTTCTTT
J: TRBJ1-1
size: NA
D: NA
V: TRBV19

CDR3: CASSQDRDQPQHF
DNA: TGTGCCAGCAGCCAGGACAGGGATCAGCCCCAGCATTTT
J: TRBJ1-5
size: many
D: TRBD1
V: TRBV4-1

CDR3: CAISGVLTSGGLDTQYF
DNA: TGTGCCATCAGTGGTGTATTGACTAGCGGGGGACTAGATACGCAGTATTTT
J: TRBJ2-3
size: NA
D: TRBD2
V: TRBV10-3

CDR3: CATSRDRQRGLPQHF
DNA: TGTGCCACCAGCAGAGATAGGCAACGGGGATTGCCCCAGCATTTT
J: TRBJ1-5
size: NA
D: NA
V: TRBV15

CDR3: CASSGEIGNEQFF
DNA: TGTGCCAGCAGTGGAGAGATCGGCAATGAGCAGTTCTTC
J: TRBJ2-1
size: NA
D: NA
V: TRBV2

CDR3: CASSPSGEFSYNEQFF
DNA: TGCGCCAGCAGCCCCTCTGGGGAGTTCTCCTACAATGAGCAGTTCTTC
J: TRBJ2-1
size: NA
D: NA
V: TRBV4-1

CDR3: CAISDGTGVWEQFF
DNA: TGTGCCATCAGTGATGGGACAGGGGTATGGGAGCAGTTCTTC
J: TRBJ2-1
size: NA
D: TRBD1
V: TRBV10-3

CDR3: CASSQVFPISPLHF
DNA: TGCGCCAGCAGCCAAGTTTTCCCAATTTCACCCCTCCACTTT
J: TRBJ1-6
size: NA
D: NA
V: TRBV4-1

CDR3: CASSTPGRTDTQYF
DNA: TGTGCCAGCAGTACGCCGGGCCGCACAGATACGCAGTATTTT
J: TRBJ2-3
size: few
D: NA
V: TRBV6-5

CDR3: CASRDTLAPTFSYEQYF
DNA: TGTGCCAGCAGAGACACCCTAGCGCCAACGTTCTCCTACGAGCAGTACTTC
J: TRBJ2-7
size: few
D: NA
V: TRBV6-2/TRBV6-3

CDR3: CASSFKREAHEQFF
DNA: TGTGCCAGCAGCTTCAAGCGGGAGGCCCATGAGCAGTTCTTC
J: TRBJ2-1
size: few
D: TRBD2
V: TRBV7-9

CDR3: CASSYLDRVNTGELFF
DNA: TGTGCCAGCAGTTACCTGGACAGGGTAAACACCGGGGAGCTGTTTTTT
J: TRBJ2-2
size: NA
D: TRBD1
V: TRBV6-2/TRBV6-3

CDR3: CASLLGATTTPQYF
DNA: TGTGCCAGCTTACTAGGGGCCACTACTACGCCCCAGTACTTC
J: TRBJ2-5
size: few
D: NA
V: TRBV6-1

CDR3: CASSGTDTQNF
DNA: TGTGCCAGCAGCGGCACAGATACGCAGAATTTT
J: TRBJ2-3
size: NA
D: NA
V: TRBV28

CDR3: CASSFSGGFRSGANVLTF
DNA: TGTGCCAGCAGTTTTAGCGGCGGGTTCCGCTCTGGGGCCAACGTCCTGACTTTC
J: TRBJ2-6
size: few
D: NA
V: TRBV28